This T cell receptor (beta chain) is from a study of T cell changes during pregnancy in multiple sclerosis. This clone was observed a few times. The repertoire was sequenced with immunoSEQ multiplex PCR; TCRdb's copy has only in-frame clones and lacks some. The profile covers fewer than 45,000 clones, with approximately 91% appearing a single time and less than 4.5% taken by the ten largest. Sample: peripheral blood, taken in the second trimester of pregnancy. The TCR originated in a female donor in good health, enrolled as a control in a pregnancy study.

The CDR3 bases are TGTGCCTGGAGTGTTAATGTAGCTTTCTTT. Its translation is CAWSVNVAFF. The chain is built from TRBV30 and TRBJ1-1; D uncertain. Germline V gene lookup returns CDR1 GTSNPN and CDR2 SVGIG (reference sequence). V lost 0 bases, J lost 10 bases, and 6 bases lay in between. This CDR3 region has 10 residues.